A single sample gave rise to the 18 T cell receptor beta chains below, sequenced in a study of blood T cell repertoires in COVID-19. Sequenced by immunoSEQ multiplex PCR; TCRdb stores in-frame clones only, minus some. This sample has under 150,000 clones, with more than 65% found just once. Sequencing input: peripheral blood. These receptors were taken from a man aged 50 to 60 with acute or convalescent COVID-19.

This clone was observed once. The V gene is TRBV5-1, the J gene TRBJ1-6, with 11 bases matching TRBD1. Germline-derived CDR1 and CDR2 are SGHRS and YFSETQ. V lost 4 bases and J lost 10; bases outside the gene matches: 7. The CDR3 has 15 residues. The CDR3 coding sequence is TGCGCCAGCAGCGGCAGGACAGGGGGCGACTCACCCCTCCACTTT. Protein: CASSGRTGGDSPLHF. Based on the CDR3 plus reference TRBV5-1 and TRBJ1-6, the full variable domain is KAGVTQTPRYLIKTRGQQVTLSCSPISGHRSVSWYQQTPGQGLQFLFEYFSETQRNKGNFPGRFSGRQFSNSRSEMNVSTLELGDSALYLCASSGRTGGDSPLHFGNGTRLTVT.

The chain carries TRBV4-2 and TRBJ1-6; no definite D call. Germline CDR1 LGHNA, CDR2 YNFKEQ. Trimming cost V 4 bases and J 0 bases, with 13 bases left between them. The CDR3 extends over 17 amino acids. CDR3 residues: CASSLRQYSSYNSPLHF. The CDR3 coding sequence is TGTGCCAGCAGCCTCAGACAATACAGCTCCTATAATTCACCCCTCCACTTT.

This chain uses TRBV3-1 (or the pseudogene TRBV3-2) with TRBJ1-1; D might be TRBD1 (5 bases). CDR1 and CDR2 from the germline V gene are LGHDT and YNNKEL (reference sequence). V was shortened by 1 base and J by 7 bases, with 7 bases between the two germline ends. There are 12 residues in the CDR3. CDR3: CASSQGGLEAFF. The CDR3 DNA follows: TGTGCCAGCAGCCAAGGGGGCCTTGAAGCTTTCTTT.

This sequence joins TRBV5-1 and TRBJ2-3; perhaps TRBD2 as D (5 bases). Germline CDR1 and CDR2: SGHRS and YFSETQ. This CDR3 region has 15 residues. Deletions cut 1 base from V and 0 bases from J, with 9 bases between. The CDR3 DNA is TGCGCCAGCAGCTTGCGGAGGACTAGCACAGATACGCAGTATTTT. Translation gives CASSLRRTSTDTQYF.

As to this clone: Distinct nucleotide sequences in the sample also encode this CDR3. The J gene is TRBJ1-5, the V gene TRBV20-1; tentative D call: TRBD1 (5 bases). Germline CDR1 reads DFQATT; CDR2 reads SNEGSKA (reference sequence). The V and J ends lost 3 bases and 3 bases respectively, with 9 bases between them. The CDR3 is 13 residues long. The CDR3 reads CSASAGVNQPQHF. The CDR3 DNA follows: TGCAGTGCTAGTGCGGGGGTCAATCAGCCCCAGCATTTT.

The chain uses TRBV9 and TRBJ1-2; 8 bases are a match to TRBD1. The CDR3 has 14 residues. The junction had 5 bases not matched to a gene; V was cut back by 3 bases and J by 4 bases. In germline, CDR1 is SGDLS, CDR2 YYNGEE. The CDR3: CASSGTGRGYGYTF. CDR3 sequence (DNA): TGTGCCAGCAGCGGGACAGGGAGAGGCTATGGCTACACCTTC.

The chain uses TRBV18 and TRBJ2-2; 8 bases fit TRBD1. V shed 3 bases and J 5 bases; nucleotides not matched to a gene: 2. The CDR3 extends over 14 amino acids. In germline, CDR1 is KGHSH, CDR2 LQKENI. DNA of the CDR3: TGTGCCAGCTCACCGGACAGGGCAACCGGGGAGCTGTTTTTT. Its protein is CASSPDRATGELFF.

This clone was detected only once. The gene calls are TRBV19 and TRBJ1-5; 7 nucleotides agree with TRBD1. The V and J ends lost 5 bases and 5 bases, in that order; junction bases with no gene match: 9. CDR3 length equals 15 residues. The germline gives CDR1 LNHDA, CDR2 SQIVND (reference sequence). The CDR3 loop is CASSPGRQGHQPQHF. In DNA, the CDR3 is TGTGCCAGTAGTCCGGGTCGACAGGGACATCAGCCCCAGCATTTT.

This clone was seen only once. The CDR3 coding sequence is TGTGCCAGCAGCGTAGACACCAACTATGGCTACACCTTC. Translating it yields CASSVDTNYGYTF. The chain links TRBV9 to TRBJ1-2; D unresolved. Trimming removed 0 bases from V and 2 bases from J, with 5 bases in between. From germline, CDR1 is SGDLS and CDR2 YYNGEE. The CDR3 runs to 13 residues.

The gene calls are TRBV12-3 or TRBV12-4 and TRBJ1-2; 8 nucleotides match TRBD1. The CDR3 is 11 amino acids. Unmatched junction bases numbered 6, after V lost 4 bases and J lost 14 bases. The CDR3 DNA sequence: TGTGCCAGCAGTTCGCCCGGGACAGGAACCTTC. This sequence encodes CASSSPGTGTF.

Only one count was recorded for this clone. This chain uses TRBV24-1 with TRBJ1-2, with 10 bases lining up with TRBD1. The germline V gene has CDR1 KGHDR and CDR2 SFDVKD. V lost 4 bases to trimming and J lost 8 bases; unmatched junction nucleotides: 9. This CDR3 has 15 amino acids. The CDR3 loop reads CATSDARGQGTGYTF. CDR3 nucleotide sequence: TGTGCCACCAGTGACGCACGGGGACAGGGGACCGGCTACACCTTC.

This sequence joins TRBV3-1 (or the pseudogene TRBV3-2) and TRBJ1-1, with D perhaps matching TRBD1 (5 bases). The V end was cut by 2 bases, the J end by 5 bases, with 15 bases between. The germline V gene has CDR1 LGHDT and CDR2 YNNKEL (reference sequence). This CDR3 is 15 amino acids long. Here the CDR3 reads CASSQSGGLRTEAFF. The CDR3, as DNA: TGTGCCAGCAGCCAATCCGGGGGTTTGCGGACTGAAGCTTTCTTT.

The chain uses TRBV15 and TRBJ1-5, with a tentative D call TRBD1 (6 bases). Germline-derived CDR1 and CDR2 are LNHNV and YYDKDF (reference sequence). The CDR3 length is 14 residues. Trimming stripped 10 bases from V and 0 bases from J, with 13 bases between. Here the CDR3 DNA reads TGTGCCAGTTCGACAGGATATAGCAATCAGCCCCAGCATTTT. Amino acid sequence: CASSTGYSNQPQHF.

This clone appeared once. The chain uses TRBV5-4 and TRBJ1-1; TRBD1 is a possible D gene (5 bases). The CDR3 runs 13 residues. The V end was cut by 4 bases, the J end by 2 bases, with 9 bases between. Per the germline V gene, CDR1 is SGHNT and CDR2 is YYREEE (reference sequence). The CDR3 nucleotides are TGTGCCAGCAGCCCCCAGGGAAACACTGAAGCTTTCTTT. This encodes CASSPQGNTEAFF. Full variable domain (rest looked up from reference TRBV5-4 and TRBJ1-1): ETGVTQSPTHLIKTRGQQVTLRCSSQSGHNTVSWYQQALGQGPQFIFQYYREEENGRGNFPPRFSGLQFPNYSSELNVNALELDDSALYLCASSPQGNTEAFFGQGTRLTVV.

The chain recombines TRBV27 with TRBJ1-1; TRBD1 agrees at 7 bases. Germline lookup yields CDR1 MNHEY and CDR2 SMNVEV (reference sequence). The V gene end was trimmed by 10 bases and the J gene end by 0 bases; junction bases not matched to a gene: 5. CDR3 size: 13 residues. The CDR3 here is CATRQGLNTEAFF. The CDR3 coding sequence is TGTGCCACTCGACAGGGACTGAACACTGAAGCTTTCTTT.

V gene TRBV7-6 combines with J gene TRBJ2-2, with D tentatively TRBD1 (5 bases). The germline V gene has CDR1 SGHVS and CDR2 FNYEAQ. Trimming stripped 2 bases from V and 0 bases from J, with 7 bases between. The length of the CDR3 is 15 residues. The CDR3 coding sequence is TGTGCCAGCAGCTTAAAAGGGGCGAACACCGGGGAGCTGTTTTTT. This codes for CASSLKGANTGELFF.

The chain's CDR3 is CASSRGGTGGLEKLFF. In DNA form, the CDR3 reads TGCGCCAGCAGCCGGGGCGGGACAGGGGGATTAGAAAAACTGTTTTTT. This chain joins TRBV5-1 and TRBJ1-4; 11 nucleotides align to TRBD1. The J segment lost 8 bases and the V segment lost 4 bases, leaving 10 bases of the junction unmatched. Per germline, CDR1 SGHRS and CDR2 YFSETQ. The CDR3 is 16 amino acids.

The chain joins TRBV19 to TRBJ1-4, with D perhaps TRBD1 (6 bases). With 2 bases removed from V and 8 bases from J, the gap between germline ends came to 18 bases. The CDR3 runs 16 residues. Germline V gene lookup returns CDR1 LNHDA and CDR2 SQIVND (reference sequence). CDR3 sequence reads: CASSISRGGAREKLFF. The CDR3 DNA reads as TGTGCCAGTAGTATATCCAGGGGCGGAGCGAGAGAAAAACTGTTTTTT.